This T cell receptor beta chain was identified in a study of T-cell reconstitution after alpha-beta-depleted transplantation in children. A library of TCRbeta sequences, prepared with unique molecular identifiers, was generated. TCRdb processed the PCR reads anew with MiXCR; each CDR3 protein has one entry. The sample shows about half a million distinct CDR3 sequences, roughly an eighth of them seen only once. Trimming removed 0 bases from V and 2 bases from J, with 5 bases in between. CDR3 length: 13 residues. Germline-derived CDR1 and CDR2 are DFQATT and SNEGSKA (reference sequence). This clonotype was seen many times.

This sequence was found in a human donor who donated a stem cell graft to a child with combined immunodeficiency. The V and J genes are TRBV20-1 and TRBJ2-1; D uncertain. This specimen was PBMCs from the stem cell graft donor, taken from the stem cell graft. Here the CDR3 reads CSARDFTYNEQFF. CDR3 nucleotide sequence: TGCAGTGCTAGAGATTTCACCTACAATGAGCAGTTCTTC.